The 32 T cell receptor beta chains presented below share a single source sample, sequenced in a study of vaccination effects on CD4 cells after COVID-19. Their target antigens are unknown. Assay: immunoSEQ multiplex PCR; the TCRdb copy retains only in-frame clones and omits some. This table holds over 45,000 clones, around 70% found once. Antigen-specific CD4+ T cells were expanded with viral peptide pools in the ViraFEST assay before sequencing. Culture proceeded for more than 8 days, and CD4+ T cells were then isolated. Vaccine recipients, nucleocapsid antibody negative, had no prior SARS-CoV-2 infection. Material: CD4+ T cells from PBMCs cultured with SARS-CoV-2 spike peptides, obtained before COVID-19 vaccination. These receptors came from a human donor who received a COVID-19 vaccine.

CDR3 amino acids: CATSDSWTDGGYTF. DNA for the CDR3: TGTGCCACCAGTGATTCGTGGACAGACGGAGGCTACACCTTC. The chain links TRBV24-1 to TRBJ1-2, with D maybe TRBD1 (6 bases). With 2 bases removed from V and 8 bases from J, the gap between germline ends came to 14 bases. The V gene's germline CDR1 is KGHDR and CDR2 SFDVKD. The CDR3 totals 14 residues.

The chain uses TRBV27 and TRBJ2-7, with 11 positions matching TRBD1. J lost 5 bases, V lost 6 bases, and 15 bases had no gene match. CDR3 length: 17 amino acids. Germline-derived CDR1 and CDR2 are MNHEY and SMNVEV (reference sequence). The CDR3 loop reads CASRPLPLPGQGDEQYF. The CDR3 DNA sequence: TGTGCCAGCAGACCTTTGCCGCTTCCGGGACAGGGGGACGAGCAGTACTTC.

The V gene is TRBV4-1, the J gene TRBJ2-3; 10 bases line up with TRBD1. CDR3 length equals 16 residues. The ends lost 3 bases at V and 2 bases at J; junction bases unmatched: 5. The germline V gene encodes CDR1 MGHRA and CDR2 YSYEKL. CDR3 protein: CASSQVGTGATDTQYF. The CDR3 region has the DNA TGCGCCAGCAGCCAGGTCGGGACAGGGGCCACAGATACGCAGTATTTT.

This clone appeared a few times. The rearrangement links TRBV7-3 to TRBJ2-2; D possibly corresponds to TRBD2 (6 bases). With 1 base removed from V and 6 bases from J, the gap between germline ends came to 6 bases. Germline-derived CDR1 and CDR2 are SGHTA and FQGTGA. This CDR3 region has 13 residues. The CDR3 reads CASSLRRAGELFF. CDR3 sequence (DNA): TGTGCCAGCAGCTTAAGGAGGGCCGGGGAGCTGTTTTTT.

The chain combines TRBV5-5 with TRBJ1-1; D might be TRBD1 (5 bases). Trimming stripped 0 bases from V and 3 bases from J, with 12 bases between. Germline V gene lookup returns CDR1 SGHKS and CDR2 YYEKEE (reference sequence). CDR3 length: 15 amino acids. The CDR3 spells CASSLVVGTHTEAFF. The DNA of the CDR3 is TGTGCCAGCAGCTTGGTAGTTGGGACCCACACTGAAGCTTTCTTT. Using reference TRBV5-5 and TRBJ1-1 for the parts outside the CDR3, the full variable domain is DAGVTQSPTHLIKTRGQQVTLRCSPISGHKSVSWYQQVLGQGPQFIFQYYEKEERGRGNFPDRFSARQFPNYSSELNVNALLLGDSALYLCASSLVVGTHTEAFFGQGTRLTVV.

This clone was detected only a few times. This chain connects TRBV4-3 to TRBJ2-4; 7 bases map to TRBD2. The CDR3 sequence is 19 residues long. V lost 0 bases and J lost 0; bases outside the gene matches: 11. Per the germline V gene, CDR1 is LGHNA and CDR2 is YSLEER. CDR3 bases: TGCGCCAGCAGCCAAGACCCCCCGGGGACTACCCTAGCCAAAAACATTCAGTACTTC. Encoded protein: CASSQDPPGTTLAKNIQYF.

The J gene is TRBJ2-7, the V gene TRBV5-4, with D perhaps TRBD2 (6 bases). CDR1 is SGHNT, CDR2 YYREEE, per germline (reference sequence). V gave up 3 bases and J gave up 2 bases, with 15 bases separating them. This CDR3 has 15 amino acids. In DNA form, the CDR3 reads TGTGCCAGCAGCTCCAGAGCGGGTTCCCCCTACGAGCAGTACTTC. It is translated as CASSSRAGSPYEQYF.

This clone was observed a handful of times. CDR3: CASSQGAGKGGYTF. The CDR3 DNA reads as TGTGCCAGCAGCCAGGGGGCAGGGAAGGGTGGCTACACCTTC. The V and J genes are TRBV7-2 and TRBJ1-2, with 8 nucleotides matching TRBD1. The germline gives CDR1 SGHTA, CDR2 FQGNSA. The CDR3 is made up of 14 amino acids. V was clipped by 5 bases and J by 7 bases; unmatched bases: 9.

The CDR3 reads CASSTGDLRLPQHF. The CDR3 nucleotides read TGTGCCAGCAGTACCGGGGATTTAAGGTTGCCCCAGCATTTT. The V call is TRBV6-1, the J call TRBJ1-5; no firm D call. The germline gives CDR1 MNHNS, CDR2 SASEGT. The length of the CDR3 is 14 residues. Between the trimmed V and J ends, which lost 5 bases and 9 bases, there was a span of 17 bases.

This chain uses TRBV13 with TRBJ2-5; 9 positions match TRBD2. After removal of 5 bases from V and 7 bases from J, the junction contained 8 bases not matched to a gene. The CDR3 totals 14 residues. Per the germline V gene, CDR1 is PRHDT and CDR2 is FYEKMQ (reference sequence). CDR3 DNA: TGTGCCAGCAGCCCTCCGGGACTAGCCTGGACCCAGTACTTC. Its translation: CASSPPGLAWTQYF.

The genes are TRBV6-5 and TRBJ2-1; D remains ambiguous. The CDR3 is 13 amino acids. CDR1 is MNHEY and CDR2 is SVGAGI in the germline V gene. The germline V and J ends were trimmed by 8 bases and 0 bases, with 8 bases remaining between them. The CDR3: CASWTGSYNEQFF. The CDR3 nucleotides are TGTGCCAGCTGGACGGGCTCCTACAATGAGCAGTTCTTC.

The rearrangement links TRBV25-1 to TRBJ2-5; D possibly corresponds to TRBD1 (5 bases). Trimming left V 6 bases short and J 1 base short, with 21 bases between. The CDR3 sequence is 17 residues long. Germline CDR1 and CDR2: MGHDK and SYGVNS. The CDR3 reads CASSPRSDISPQETQYF. The CDR3 DNA sequence: TGTGCCAGCAGCCCGAGATCGGACATTTCGCCCCAAGAGACCCAGTACTTC.

Worth noting for this clone: The identical CDR3 is also encoded by other nucleotide sequences in the sample. V usage is TRBV6-1 and J usage is TRBJ2-3; TRBD2 aligns across 12 bases. The CDR3 consists of 15 residues. The J segment lost 4 bases and the V segment lost 2 bases, leaving 1 base of the junction unmatched. Germline V lookup: CDR1 MNHNS, CDR2 SASEGT. The DNA for the CDR3 is TGTGCCAGCAGTGAACTAGCGGGAGGGCCAGATACGCAGTATTTT. Encoded protein: CASSELAGGPDTQYF.

The chain is built from TRBV29-1 and TRBJ2-3; D unresolved. The CDR3 contains 14 residues. V lost 5 bases to trimming and J lost 2 bases, with 14 bases between them. Germline assignment: CDR1 SQVTM and CDR2 ANQGSEA. CDR3 residues: CSVRVQPFTDTQYF. The CDR3 DNA sequence: TGCAGCGTTCGTGTACAGCCCTTCACAGATACGCAGTATTTT.

This chain joins TRBV4-3 and TRBJ1-3, with D unresolved. V was shortened by 0 bases and J by 4 bases, with 7 bases between the two germline ends. Germline V gene data show CDR1 as LGHNA and CDR2 as YSLEER. This CDR3 is 14 amino acids long. For the CDR3, the DNA is TGCGCCAGCAGCCAAGATATGAGGGGAAACACCATATATTTT. This codes for CASSQDMRGNTIYF.

The V and J genes are TRBV4-3 and TRBJ2-1; the match to TRBD2 covers 9 bases. Germline V CDR1 and CDR2: LGHNA, YSLEER. The CDR3 is 16 amino acids. V shed 3 bases and J 3 bases; nucleotides not matched to a gene: 6. DNA of the CDR3: TGCGCCAGCAGCCACATGCGGGGGGGGCACTACAATGAGCAGTTCTTC. It encodes CASSHMRGGHYNEQFF.

This chain links TRBV9 with TRBJ1-6, with TRBD1 identical over 8 bases. After removal of 3 bases from V and 7 bases from J, the junction contained 6 bases not matched to a gene. Germline V gene sequence: CDR1 SGDLS, CDR2 YYNGEE. The CDR3 extends over 15 amino acids. CDR3: CASSAGQGANSPLHF. In nucleotides, the CDR3 is TGTGCCAGCAGCGCGGGGCAGGGGGCGAATTCACCCCTCCACTTT.

This clone was counted once. The chain recombines TRBV19 with TRBJ2-7; tentative D call: TRBD1 (6 bases). Trimming took off 3 bases at V and 1 base at J, with 19 bases between the two ends. CDR3 length equals 17 residues. Germline assignment: CDR1 LNHDA and CDR2 SQIVND (reference sequence). CDR3 DNA: TGTGCCAGTAGTATCCCCCCCCCGCAGGGGTCTTCCTACGAGCAGTACTTC. Translation: CASSIPPPQGSSYEQYF.

The genes are TRBV5-1 and TRBJ2-7, with D maybe TRBD2 (5 bases). Per the germline V gene, CDR1 is SGHRS and CDR2 is YFSETQ. The CDR3 length is 14 residues. V was trimmed by 4 bases and J by 4 bases, leaving 15 bases between them. CDR3 protein: CASSPTTVVYEQYF. CDR3 bases: TGCGCCAGCAGCCCGACTACCGTAGTTTACGAGCAGTACTTC.

V is TRBV6-5 and J is TRBJ2-7; TRBD2 agrees at 8 bases. This CDR3 is built from 15 residues. Germline V gene data show CDR1 as MNHEY and CDR2 as SVGAGI. V dropped 8 bases and J dropped 2; count of bases not matched to a gene: 11. CDR3: CASHRVGGGTYEQYF. The CDR3 DNA reads TGTGCCAGCCACCGTGTCGGGGGGGGCACCTACGAGCAGTACTTC.

This sequence joins TRBV5-1 and TRBJ2-1; 11 bases line up with TRBD2. From germline, CDR1 is SGHRS and CDR2 YFSETQ. The V segment lost 4 bases and the J segment 5 bases; nucleotides outside the gene matches: 5. CDR3 length: 15 residues. This CDR3 is CASSQLAGANNEQFF. The DNA for the CDR3 is TGCGCCAGCAGCCAACTAGCGGGGGCGAACAATGAGCAGTTCTTC.

This chain connects TRBV5-5 to TRBJ2-1; 9 nucleotides align to TRBD1. The ends lost 4 bases at V and 6 bases at J; junction bases unmatched: 8. Germline V gives CDR1 SGHKS, CDR2 YYEKEE (reference sequence). This CDR3 has 15 residues. The CDR3, as DNA: TGTGCCAGCAGCGCAGGACAGGGGATCAGCAATGAGCAGTTCTTC. Encoded protein: CASSAGQGISNEQFF.

The V and J genes are TRBV11-2 and TRBJ2-1; TRBD2 matches 15 bases. Germline values: CDR1 SGHAT, CDR2 FQNNGV. Trimming removed 6 bases from V and 12 bases from J; junction bases left unmatched: 12. The CDR3 length is 16 residues. CDR3 protein: CASSFKGLAGGRGQFF. The CDR3 DNA sequence: TGTGCCAGCAGTTTCAAGGGACTAGCGGGAGGAAGAGGGCAGTTCTTC.

V gene TRBV4-1 combines with J gene TRBJ1-5; TRBD1 matches at 7 bases. This CDR3 spans 15 amino acids. The ends lost 1 base at V and 3 bases at J; junction bases unmatched: 3. CDR1 MGHRA and CDR2 YSYEKL come from the germline V gene. For the CDR3, the DNA is TGCGCCAGCAGCCAAGGGGGACAGTTCAATCAGCCCCAGCATTTT. This sequence encodes CASSQGGQFNQPQHF.

As regards this clone: A read error may account for a junction end that differs from germline. The chain carries TRBV5-1 and TRBJ2-5; D is possibly TRBD1 (5 bases). This CDR3 region has 15 residues. Germline values: CDR1 SGHRS, CDR2 YFSETQ. The CDR3 region is CASSLVPGNQETQYF. In DNA, the CDR3 is TGCGCCAGCAGCTTGGTCCCAGGGAACCAGGAGACCCAGTACTTC.

The rearrangement uses TRBV20-1 and TRBJ2-5; 11 bases map to TRBD2. CDR3 size: 13 residues. Germline CDR1 is DFQATT and CDR2 is SNEGSKA (reference sequence). V was pared by 3 bases and J by 5 bases, with 2 bases of the junction left unmatched. CDR3: CSASRTSGETQYF. DNA of the CDR3: TGCAGTGCTAGTAGGACTAGCGGGGAGACCCAGTACTTC.

The chain uses TRBV27 and TRBJ2-6; D gene unclear. V lost 3 bases and J 0 bases, leaving 12 bases between the germline ends. The CDR3 contains 17 residues. Germline V lookup: CDR1 MNHEY, CDR2 SMNVEV (reference sequence). In DNA form, the CDR3 reads TGTGCCAGCAGTTTTAGAGTTTATCCCTCTGGGGCCAACGTCCTGACTTTC. This codes for CASSFRVYPSGANVLTF.

The gene calls are TRBV28 and TRBJ2-1, with 13 bases lining up with TRBD2. The J segment lost 8 bases and the V segment lost 6 bases, leaving 7 bases of the junction unmatched. CDR3 size: 15 residues. Germline CDR1 is MDHEN and CDR2 is SYDVKM. The CDR3 sequence is CASSVGLAGADEQFF. The CDR3 nucleotides are TGTGCCAGCAGCGTCGGACTAGCGGGAGCGGATGAGCAGTTCTTC.

The V and J genes are TRBV5-1 and TRBJ2-2; 7 nucleotides align to TRBD1. The CDR3 is 15 amino acids. CDR1 is SGHRS, CDR2 YFSETQ, per germline. Trimming removed 4 bases from V and 4 bases from J; junction bases left unmatched: 7. CDR3 loop: CASSADRVGTGELFF. The CDR3 bases are TGCGCCAGCAGCGCCGACAGGGTGGGCACCGGGGAGCTGTTTTTT.

The chain has TRBV7-2 and TRBJ2-2; maybe TRBD2 (6 bases). V was shortened by 3 bases and J by 5 bases, with 13 bases between the two germline ends. The CDR3 sequence is 15 residues long. The germline gives CDR1 SGHTA, CDR2 FQGNSA. In DNA form, the CDR3 reads TGTGCCAGCAGCTTTTCGGGGGTGCGGACCGGGGAGCTGTTTTTT. Protein product: CASSFSGVRTGELFF.

This chain connects TRBV5-4 to TRBJ2-1, with 7 positions matching TRBD2. The CDR3 covers 14 residues. With V trimmed by 1 base and J by 7 bases, 5 bases remained unmatched. Per germline, CDR1 SGHNT and CDR2 YYREEE (reference sequence). The CDR3 sequence is CASSLRAGWNEQFF. DNA for the CDR3: TGTGCCAGCAGCTTGAGAGCGGGGTGGAATGAGCAGTTCTTC.

Here the CDR3 DNA reads TGTGCCAGCTCACCGGAGTACAATGAGCAGTTCTTC. Translation: CASSPEYNEQFF. The chain recombines TRBV18 with TRBJ2-1; D unclear. The CDR3 has 12 amino acids. The germline V gene has CDR1 KGHSH and CDR2 LQKENI. V was pared by 3 bases and J by 4 bases, with 4 bases between.